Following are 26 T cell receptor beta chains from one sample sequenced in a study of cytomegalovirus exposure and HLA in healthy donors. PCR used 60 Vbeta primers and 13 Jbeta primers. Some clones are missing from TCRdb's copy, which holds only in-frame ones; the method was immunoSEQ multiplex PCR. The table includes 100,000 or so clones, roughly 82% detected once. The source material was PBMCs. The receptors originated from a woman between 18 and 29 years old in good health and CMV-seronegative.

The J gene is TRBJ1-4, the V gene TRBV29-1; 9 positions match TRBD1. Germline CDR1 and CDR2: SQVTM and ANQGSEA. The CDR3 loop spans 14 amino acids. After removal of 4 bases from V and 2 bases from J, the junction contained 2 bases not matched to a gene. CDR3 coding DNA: TGCAGCGTTGGGGGGACAGGGACTAATGAAAAACTGTTTTTT. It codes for CSVGGTGTNEKLFF. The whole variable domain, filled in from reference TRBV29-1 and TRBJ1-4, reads SAVISQKPSRDICQRGTSLTIQCQVDSQVTMMFWYRQQPGQSLTLIATANQGSEATYESGFVIDKFPISRPNLTFSTLTVSNMSPEDSSIYLCSVGGTGTNEKLFFGSGTQLSVL.

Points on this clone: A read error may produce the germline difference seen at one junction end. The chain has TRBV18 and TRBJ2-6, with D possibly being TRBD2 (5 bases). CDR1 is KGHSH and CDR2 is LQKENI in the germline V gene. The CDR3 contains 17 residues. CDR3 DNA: TGTGCCAGCTCCCCACCTCGGGGATCCGCTGGGGCCAACGTCCTGACTTTC. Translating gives CASSPPRGSAGANVLTF.

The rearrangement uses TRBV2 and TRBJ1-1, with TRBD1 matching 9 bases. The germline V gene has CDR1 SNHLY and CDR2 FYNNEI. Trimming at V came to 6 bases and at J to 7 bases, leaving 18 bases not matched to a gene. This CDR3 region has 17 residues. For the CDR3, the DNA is TGTGCCAGCAGCGGCGTACTTGGGACAGGGCGAGGCGGTGAAGCTTTCTTT. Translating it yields CASSGVLGTGRGGEAFF.

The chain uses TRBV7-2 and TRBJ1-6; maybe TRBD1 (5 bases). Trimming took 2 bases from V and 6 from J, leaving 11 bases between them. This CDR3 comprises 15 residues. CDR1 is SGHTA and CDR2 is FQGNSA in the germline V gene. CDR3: CASSLMGQGNSPLHF. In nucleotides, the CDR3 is TGTGCCAGCAGCTTAATGGGGCAGGGTAATTCACCCCTCCACTTT.

CDR3 sequence (DNA): TGTGCCAGCAGTTACTCGGGAGCGGCGAACACCGGGGAGCTGTTTTTT. Protein product: CASSYSGAANTGELFF. This chain joins TRBV6-5 and TRBJ2-2; D might be TRBD2 (5 bases). Deletions cut 0 bases from V and 0 bases from J, with 8 bases between. The CDR3 loop spans 16 amino acids. Germline loops: CDR1 MNHEY, CDR2 SVGAGI.

The CDR3 bases are TGTGCCAGTAGTCTTTGGGGAGATAGCAATCAGCCCCAGCATTTT. It translates to CASSLWGDSNQPQHF. This chain joins TRBV19 and TRBJ1-5, with D hard to call. Germline V gene lookup returns CDR1 LNHDA and CDR2 SQIVND (reference sequence). The CDR3 runs to 15 residues. Deletions cut 5 bases from V and 0 bases from J, with 11 bases between.

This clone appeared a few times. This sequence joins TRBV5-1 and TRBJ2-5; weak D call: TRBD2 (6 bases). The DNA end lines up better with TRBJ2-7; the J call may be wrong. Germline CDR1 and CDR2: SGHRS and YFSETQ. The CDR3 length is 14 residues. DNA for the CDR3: TGCGCCAGCAGCTGGACTACAGGTGCCTACGAGCAGTACTTC. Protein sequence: CASSWTTGAYEQYF.

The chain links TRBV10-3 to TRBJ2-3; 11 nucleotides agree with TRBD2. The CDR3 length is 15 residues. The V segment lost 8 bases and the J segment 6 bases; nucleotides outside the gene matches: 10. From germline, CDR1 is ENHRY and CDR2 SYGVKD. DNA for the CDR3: TGTGCCATCTGTGCTAGCGGGAGGTCCCAGGATACGCAGTATTTT. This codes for CAICASGRSQDTQYF.

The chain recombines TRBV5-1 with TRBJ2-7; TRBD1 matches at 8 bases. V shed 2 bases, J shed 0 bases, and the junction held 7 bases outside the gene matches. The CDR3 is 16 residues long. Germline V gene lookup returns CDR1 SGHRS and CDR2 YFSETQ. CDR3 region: CASSLVTGEDSYEQYF. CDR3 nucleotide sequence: TGCGCCAGCAGCTTAGTGACAGGGGAAGACTCCTACGAGCAGTACTTC. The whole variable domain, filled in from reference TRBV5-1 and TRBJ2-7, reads KAGVTQTPRYLIKTRGQQVTLSCSPISGHRSVSWYQQTPGQGLQFLFEYFSETQRNKGNFPGRFSGRQFSNSRSEMNVSTLELGDSALYLCASSLVTGEDSYEQYFGPGTRLTVT.

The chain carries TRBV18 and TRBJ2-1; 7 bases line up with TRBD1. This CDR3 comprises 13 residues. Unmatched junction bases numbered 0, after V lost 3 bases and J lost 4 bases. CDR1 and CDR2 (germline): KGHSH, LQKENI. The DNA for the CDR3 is TGTGCCAGCTCACCGGGACAGTACAATGAGCAGTTCTTC. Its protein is CASSPGQYNEQFF.

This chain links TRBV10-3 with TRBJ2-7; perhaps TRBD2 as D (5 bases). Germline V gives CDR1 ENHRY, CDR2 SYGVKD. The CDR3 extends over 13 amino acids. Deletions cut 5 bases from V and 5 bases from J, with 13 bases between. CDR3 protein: CAISKLLVDEQYF. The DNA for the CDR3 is TGTGCCATCAGTAAACTACTAGTGGACGAGCAGTACTTC.

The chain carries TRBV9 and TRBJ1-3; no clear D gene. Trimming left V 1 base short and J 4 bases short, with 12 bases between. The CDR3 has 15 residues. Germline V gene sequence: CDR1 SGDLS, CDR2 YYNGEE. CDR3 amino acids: CASSVTWQKGNTIYF. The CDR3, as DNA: TGTGCCAGCAGCGTAACGTGGCAGAAGGGAAACACCATATATTTT.

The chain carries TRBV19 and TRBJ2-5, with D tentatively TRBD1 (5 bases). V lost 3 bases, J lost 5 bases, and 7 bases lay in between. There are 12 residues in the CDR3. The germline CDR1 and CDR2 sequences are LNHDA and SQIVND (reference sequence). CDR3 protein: CASSIQGETQYF. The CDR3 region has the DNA TGTGCCAGTAGTATCCAGGGCGAGACCCAGTACTTC. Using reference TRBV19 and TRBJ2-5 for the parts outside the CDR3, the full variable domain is DGGITQSPKYLFRKEGQNVTLSCEQNLNHDAMYWYRQDPGQGLRLIYYSQIVNDFQKGDIAEGYSVSREKKESFPLTVTSAQKNPTAFYLCASSIQGETQYFGPGTRLLVL.

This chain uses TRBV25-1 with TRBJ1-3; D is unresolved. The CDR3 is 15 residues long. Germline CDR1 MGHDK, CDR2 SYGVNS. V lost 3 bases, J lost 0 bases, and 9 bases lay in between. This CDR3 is CASSDRGISGNTIYF. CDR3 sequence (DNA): TGTGCCAGCAGTGACAGAGGGATCTCTGGAAACACCATATATTTT.

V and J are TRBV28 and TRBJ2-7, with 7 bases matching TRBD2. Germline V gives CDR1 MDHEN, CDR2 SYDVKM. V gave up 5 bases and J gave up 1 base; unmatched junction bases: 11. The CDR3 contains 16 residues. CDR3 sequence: CASSPLRREGSYEQYF. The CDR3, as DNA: TGTGCCAGCAGTCCTCTTAGGAGGGAGGGTTCCTACGAGCAGTACTTC.

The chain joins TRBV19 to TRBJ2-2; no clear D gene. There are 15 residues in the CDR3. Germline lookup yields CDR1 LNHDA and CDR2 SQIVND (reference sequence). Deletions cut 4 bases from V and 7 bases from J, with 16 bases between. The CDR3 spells CASSTSIAIGGELFF. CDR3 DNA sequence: TGTGCCAGTAGTACGTCAATAGCAATTGGCGGGGAGCTGTTTTTT.

CDR3 sequence (DNA): TGCGCCAGCAGCTTGCGGACACTCCAAGAGACCCAGTACTTC. Translating it yields CASSLRTLQETQYF. The chain recombines TRBV5-1 with TRBJ2-5; possibly TRBD1 for D (5 bases). CDR3 length: 14 residues. The germline gives CDR1 SGHRS, CDR2 YFSETQ. V dropped 1 base and J dropped 1 base, with 8 bases sitting between them.

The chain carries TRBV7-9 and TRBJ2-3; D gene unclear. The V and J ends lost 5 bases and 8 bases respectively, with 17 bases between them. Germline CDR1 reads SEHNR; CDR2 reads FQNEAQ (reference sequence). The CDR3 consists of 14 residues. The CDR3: CASSPPIEVGTQYF. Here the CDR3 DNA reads TGTGCCAGCAGCCCACCTATAGAGGTTGGTACGCAGTATTTT.

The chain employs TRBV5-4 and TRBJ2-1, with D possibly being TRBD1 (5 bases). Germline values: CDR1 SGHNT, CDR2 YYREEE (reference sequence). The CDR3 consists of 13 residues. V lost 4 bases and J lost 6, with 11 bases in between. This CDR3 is CASSAETVNEQFF. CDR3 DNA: TGTGCCAGCAGCGCCGAGACAGTCAATGAGCAGTTCTTC.

CDR3 bases: TGTGCCAGCAGCCCTGGGCGGGAGGGCTATGGCTACACCTTC. Amino acids: CASSPGREGYGYTF. The chain couples TRBV7-9 to TRBJ1-2, with D hard to call. Trimming removed 5 bases from V and 4 bases from J, with 14 bases in between. The CDR3 has 14 amino acids. From germline, CDR1 is SEHNR and CDR2 FQNEAQ (reference sequence).

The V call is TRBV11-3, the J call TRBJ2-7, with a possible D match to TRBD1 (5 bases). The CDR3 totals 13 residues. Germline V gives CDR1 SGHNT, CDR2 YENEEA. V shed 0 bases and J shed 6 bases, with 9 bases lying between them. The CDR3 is CASSLDDSGEQYF. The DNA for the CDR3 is TGTGCCAGCAGCTTAGACGACAGTGGCGAGCAGTACTTC.

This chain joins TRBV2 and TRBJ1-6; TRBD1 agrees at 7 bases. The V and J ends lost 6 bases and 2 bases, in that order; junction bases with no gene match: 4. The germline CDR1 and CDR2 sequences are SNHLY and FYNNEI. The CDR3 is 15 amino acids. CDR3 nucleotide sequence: TGTGCCAGCAGGACGACAGGGCCCTATAATTCACCCCTCCACTTT. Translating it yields CASRTTGPYNSPLHF.

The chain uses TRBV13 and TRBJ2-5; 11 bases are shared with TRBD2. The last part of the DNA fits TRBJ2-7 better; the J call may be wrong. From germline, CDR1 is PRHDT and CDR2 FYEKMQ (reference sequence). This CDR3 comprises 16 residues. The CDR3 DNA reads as TGTGCCAGCAGCTTAGTTAAACTAGCGGGAGTCCCCGAGCAGTACTTC. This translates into CASSLVKLAGVPEQYF.

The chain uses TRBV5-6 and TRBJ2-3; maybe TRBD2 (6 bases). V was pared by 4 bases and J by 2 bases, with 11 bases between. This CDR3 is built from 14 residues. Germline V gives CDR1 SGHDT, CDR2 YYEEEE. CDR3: CASSASGVTDTQYF. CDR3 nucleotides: TGTGCCAGCAGCGCATCGGGGGTCACAGATACGCAGTATTTT.

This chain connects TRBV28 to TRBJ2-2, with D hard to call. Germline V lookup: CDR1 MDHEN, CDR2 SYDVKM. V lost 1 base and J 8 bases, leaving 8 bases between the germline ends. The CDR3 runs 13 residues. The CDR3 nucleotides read TGTGCCAGCAGTTTATCTTATCTTGGGGAGCTGTTTTTT. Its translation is CASSLSYLGELFF.

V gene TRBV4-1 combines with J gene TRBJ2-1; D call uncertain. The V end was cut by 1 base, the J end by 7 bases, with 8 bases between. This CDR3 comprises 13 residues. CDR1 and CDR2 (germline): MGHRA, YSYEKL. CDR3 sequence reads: CASSQGSENEQFF. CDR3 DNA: TGCGCCAGCAGCCAAGGGTCCGAGAATGAGCAGTTCTTC.